Below are 10 T cell receptor beta chains sequenced from a single sample in a study of blood T cell repertoires in COVID-19. Clones were sequenced by immunoSEQ multiplex PCR, and TCRdb holds only the in-frame ones, with some missing. Among around 70,000 clones listed, 82% were seen once. Sequenced material: peripheral blood. The receptors shown here come from a man aged 60-69 years with acute or convalescent COVID-19.

This clone was counted a single time. The V and J genes are TRBV5-5 and TRBJ2-1; 8 bases are shared with TRBD1. V was clipped by 4 bases and J by 3 bases; unmatched bases: 6. The CDR3 extends over 15 amino acids. Germline V gives CDR1 SGHKS, CDR2 YYEKEE (reference sequence). The CDR3 is CASSPTGQDYNEQFF. CDR3 nucleotides: TGTGCCAGCAGCCCCACGGGACAGGACTACAATGAGCAGTTCTTC.

The chain joins TRBV6-5 to TRBJ2-5; D is perhaps TRBD2 (6 bases). V was pared by 2 bases and J by 5 bases, with 12 bases between. Germline loops: CDR1 MNHEY, CDR2 SVGAGI. CDR3 size: 14 residues. In DNA form, the CDR3 reads TGTGCCAGCAGTTACGGGGGGAACGTCGAGACCCAGTACTTC. Protein sequence: CASSYGGNVETQYF.

The V and J genes are TRBV15 and TRBJ2-1, with D maybe TRBD1 (6 bases). The V end lost 4 bases, the J end lost 6 bases, and 16 bases lay between the germline ends. Per the germline V gene, CDR1 is LNHNV and CDR2 is YYDKDF (reference sequence). The CDR3 is 15 residues long. The CDR3 loop reads CATSNPLGQFNEQFF. The CDR3 DNA is TGTGCCACCAGCAACCCTTTAGGACAGTTCAATGAGCAGTTCTTC.

This clone appeared a few times. This chain links TRBV3-1 (or the pseudogene TRBV3-2) with TRBJ2-5, with 7 bases aligning to TRBD2. The CDR3 spans 15 residues. Trimming at V came to 1 base and at J to 5 bases, leaving 7 bases not matched to a gene. The germline CDR1 and CDR2 sequences are LGHDT and YNNKEL (reference sequence). The CDR3 DNA follows: TGTGCCAGCAGCCAAGGCGGGGGAGGTGGCGAGACCCAGTACTTC. This sequence encodes CASSQGGGGGETQYF.

The chain is built from TRBV11-2 and TRBJ1-1; 7 bases are shared with TRBD1. V lost 5 bases to trimming and J lost 0 bases; unmatched junction nucleotides: 6. Germline V gives CDR1 SGHAT, CDR2 FQNNGV. The CDR3 length is 15 residues. CDR3 in DNA: TGTGCCAGCAGCGTGCCGGGACAGATGAACACTGAAGCTTTCTTT. This encodes CASSVPGQMNTEAFF.

This chain connects TRBV10-3 to TRBJ2-5, with TRBD2 matching 13 bases. V shed 3 bases and J 4 bases; nucleotides not matched to a gene: 8. CDR3 length: 17 amino acids. CDR1 ENHRY and CDR2 SYGVKD come from the germline V gene. CDR3 bases: TGTGCCATCAGTGAAGGACTAGCGGGGGCCTCGCGAGAGACCCAGTACTTC. It yields the protein CAISEGLAGASRETQYF.

J is TRBJ2-7 and V is TRBV6-5, with D tentatively TRBD1 (6 bases). Looked up from germline, CDR1 is MNHEY and CDR2 is SVGAGI. Trimming stripped 7 bases from V and 1 base from J, with 14 bases between. The CDR3 sequence is 14 residues long. CDR3 amino acids: CASKGQPNSYEQYF. CDR3 nucleotide sequence: TGTGCCAGCAAAGGACAGCCTAATTCCTACGAGCAGTACTTC.

The chain employs TRBV6-5 and TRBJ2-7, with 8 bases that match TRBD1. This CDR3 has 14 residues. J lost 4 bases, V lost 2 bases, and 4 bases had no gene match. The V gene's germline CDR1 is MNHEY and CDR2 SVGAGI. CDR3 loop: CASSYGTGVYEQYF. CDR3 coding DNA: TGTGCCAGCAGTTACGGGACAGGTGTATACGAGCAGTACTTC.

V is TRBV19 and J is TRBJ1-4; D gene unclear. This CDR3 spans 14 amino acids. Germline V gene lookup returns CDR1 LNHDA and CDR2 SQIVND (reference sequence). Between the trimmed V and J ends, which lost 3 bases and 4 bases, there was a span of 9 bases. CDR3 coding DNA: TGTGCCAGTAGTATCCACAGCATTAATGAAAAACTGTTTTTT. Protein: CASSIHSINEKLFF.

The J gene is TRBJ2-5, the V gene TRBV2; TRBD2 matches 7 bases. Germline assignment: CDR1 SNHLY and CDR2 FYNNEI. With V trimmed by 3 bases and J by 2 bases, 3 bases remained unmatched. The CDR3 is 14 residues long. CDR3 nucleotide sequence: TGTGCCAGCAGTGATGGGAGGGTACAAGAGACCCAGTACTTC. Amino acid sequence: CASSDGRVQETQYF.